These 11 T cell receptor beta chains originate from one sample sequenced in a study of blood T cell repertoires in COVID-19. Sequencing was performed with immunoSEQ multiplex PCR; in TCRdb, only in-frame clones are kept and a portion is missing. The table shows approximately 72,000 clones, with 70% to 90% occurring only once. Sequenced material: peripheral blood. The receptors come from a man aged 50 or older with acute or convalescent COVID-19.

The chain carries TRBV3-1 (or the pseudogene TRBV3-2) and TRBJ2-3, with unresolved D. The CDR3 contains 15 residues. Germline CDR1 LGHDT, CDR2 YNNKEL (reference sequence). V lost 0 bases to trimming and J lost 2 bases, with 9 bases between them. CDR3 coding DNA: TGTGCCAGCAGCCAAGATGGAGCAAACACAGATACGCAGTATTTT. This encodes CASSQDGANTDTQYF.

V gene TRBV15 combines with J gene TRBJ2-3; 14 bases are shared with TRBD2. This CDR3 is built from 16 residues. Trimming cost V 3 bases and J 3 bases; bases outside gene matches: 2. Germline CDR1 is LNHNV and CDR2 is YYDKDF (reference sequence). The CDR3 is CATSSGTSGGTDTQYF. The CDR3 DNA reads TGTGCCACCAGCAGCGGGACTAGCGGGGGTACAGATACGCAGTATTTT.

The CDR3 DNA reads TGTGCCAGCAGCGTAGTAAGCGGGGGGGCCGGCGGGGAGCTGTTTTTT. Protein product: CASSVVSGGAGGELFF. The chain has TRBV9 and TRBJ2-2; TRBD2 matches at 10 bases. J gave up 7 bases and V 0 bases, and 6 bases lay outside the gene matches. Germline V gene sequence: CDR1 SGDLS, CDR2 YYNGEE. This CDR3 is built from 16 residues.

The V and J genes are TRBV6-1 and TRBJ2-1; 7 nucleotides agree with TRBD1. The CDR3 covers 11 residues. Germline V CDR1 and CDR2: MNHNS, SASEGT. After removal of 5 bases from V and 13 bases from J, the junction contained 5 bases not matched to a gene. This CDR3 reads CASSPDRVQFF. The CDR3 DNA sequence: TGTGCCAGCAGTCCCGACAGGGTACAGTTCTTC.

The rearrangement joins TRBV7-3 to TRBJ2-6; 7 positions agree with TRBD1. Per germline, CDR1 SGHTA and CDR2 FQGTGA. V was pared by 6 bases and J by 3 bases, with 5 bases of the junction left unmatched. CDR3 length equals 15 residues. The CDR3 reads CASSLGGGGANVLTF. For the CDR3, the DNA is TGTGCCAGCAGTCTAGGGGGCGGTGGGGCCAACGTCCTGACTTTC.

Regarding this clone: This may come from a read error, since a much larger clone is one base off. The sample has other DNA sequences that encode this CDR3 too. This sequence joins TRBV9 and TRBJ1-1, with a possible D match to TRBD1 (6 bases). This CDR3 comprises 13 residues. Germline loops: CDR1 SGDLS, CDR2 YYNGEE. Trimming took off 3 bases at V and 5 bases at J, with 11 bases between the two ends. DNA of the CDR3: TGTGCCAGCAGCGGAGGGAGGGGGACTGAAGCTTTCTTT. Its translation is CASSGGRGTEAFF.

The chain has TRBV19 and TRBJ2-2; D remains unclear. The CDR3 sequence is 15 residues long. The germline V gene encodes CDR1 LNHDA and CDR2 SQIVND (reference sequence). Trimming pared 9 bases from V and 0 bases from J, leaving 14 bases between. This chain's CDR3 is CASNEDYANTGELFF. The CDR3 region has the DNA TGTGCCAGCAACGAGGATTACGCGAACACCGGGGAGCTGTTTTTT.

V and J are TRBV25-1 and TRBJ1-2, with 10 bases aligning to TRBD1. The CDR3 runs to 15 residues. Germline values: CDR1 MGHDK, CDR2 SYGVNS. V lost 3 bases and J lost 4; bases outside the gene matches: 5. The DNA of the CDR3 is TGTGCCAGCAGTGACTGGGACAGGGGAGGCTATGGCTACACCTTC. Its protein product is CASSDWDRGGYGYTF.

This clone was counted a few times. The chain uses TRBV6-2 or TRBV6-3 and TRBJ2-5; 8 bases are a match to TRBD2. Trimming cost V 4 bases and J 5 bases; bases outside gene matches: 15. Germline lookup yields CDR1 MNHEY and CDR2 SVGEGT. The CDR3 extends over 17 amino acids. This chain's CDR3 is CASSSLSGAGVGETQYF. CDR3 nucleotides: TGTGCCAGCAGTTCCCTTAGCGGGGCAGGGGTCGGGGAGACCCAGTACTTC.

V and J are TRBV5-1 and TRBJ2-7; D possibly corresponds to TRBD1 (6 bases). Germline-derived CDR1 and CDR2 are SGHRS and YFSETQ. This CDR3 has 14 residues. Deletions cut 1 base from V and 2 bases from J, with 10 bases between. The CDR3 nucleotides are TGCGCCAGCAGCTTGACGAACAGGGCCTACGAGCAGTACTTC. Encoded protein: CASSLTNRAYEQYF.

The rearrangement joins TRBV24-1 to TRBJ2-5, with D maybe TRBD1 (6 bases). CDR1 and CDR2 (germline): KGHDR, SFDVKD. Trimming took 3 bases from V and 3 from J, leaving 13 bases between them. The CDR3 consists of 15 residues. This chain's CDR3 is CATSDPPRGKETQYF. In nucleotides, the CDR3 is TGTGCCACCAGTGATCCGCCCAGGGGAAAAGAGACCCAGTACTTC.